This T cell receptor (beta chain) was found in a study of blood T cell repertoires in COVID-19. Background on the study: Sources were T cells, B-cell-depleted T cells, or PBMCs; the material itself was cDNA or gDNA.

Across fewer than 25 US areas, participants ranged in age from 18 to 89 years. In the original workflow: Reference gene primer amplification gave nucleated cell count estimates. The repertoire was sequenced with immunoSEQ multiplex PCR; TCRdb's copy has only in-frame clones and lacks some. That table supplies the V and J calls and clone size; D and trimming were determined from the DNA. The sample lists 250,000 or so clones; about nine tenths were seen once. The ends were cut back, 2 bases at V and 0 bases at J, with 10 bases in the middle. CDR1 ENHRY and CDR2 SYGVKD come from the germline V gene. The CDR3 length is 15 residues.

The chain employs TRBV10-3 and TRBJ2-5; D unresolved. This receptor was identified in a woman aged 25 to 45 with acute COVID-19. The sample comprised PBMCs or T cells enriched from blood (not recorded which). This CDR3 is CAISEGGQHQETQYF. The CDR3 nucleotides read TGTGCCATCAGTGAGGGTGGGCAGCACCAAGAGACCCAGTACTTC.